Presented here are 11 T cell receptor beta chains from one specimen sequenced in a study of blood T cell repertoires in COVID-19. Profiled with immunoSEQ multiplex PCR; TCRdb holds only in-frame clones, not every one. This sample has under 75,000 clones, with 80% found just once. The sequenced sample consisted of peripheral blood. Receptors originate from a man between 60 and 75 years old with acute or convalescent COVID-19.

The chain couples TRBV6-5 to TRBJ2-1; 9 positions agree with TRBD1. CDR1 MNHEY and CDR2 SVGAGI come from the germline V gene. V gave up 8 bases and J gave up 12 bases; unmatched junction bases: 5. The CDR3 sequence is 11 residues long. CDR3 DNA sequence: TGTGCCAGCCGAACGACAGGGGGGCAGTTCTTC. Translating it yields CASRTTGGQFF.

This chain connects TRBV6-5 to TRBJ2-1; 8 bases map to TRBD1. The ends lost 7 bases at V and 6 bases at J; junction bases unmatched: 5. Germline CDR1 MNHEY, CDR2 SVGAGI. This CDR3 spans 13 amino acids. The DNA of the CDR3 is TGTGCCAGCATAAGGACAGGGACCAATGAGCAGTTCTTC. Translating it yields CASIRTGTNEQFF.

V usage is TRBV9 and J usage is TRBJ2-3; maybe TRBD2 (6 bases). Germline-derived CDR1 and CDR2 are SGDLS and YYNGEE. V lost 7 bases and J lost 1, with 19 bases in between. CDR3 length: 16 amino acids. CDR3 residues: CASPSGRGSRTDTQYF. The CDR3 DNA follows: TGTGCCAGCCCTTCTGGCCGGGGGAGCCGCACAGATACGCAGTATTTT.

The rearrangement links TRBV5-4 to TRBJ2-1, with TRBD2 matching over 8 bases. CDR1 and CDR2 (germline): SGHNT, YYREEE (reference sequence). The CDR3 consists of 14 residues. Trimming at V came to 0 bases and at J to 12 bases, leaving 8 bases not matched to a gene. The CDR3 DNA reads as TGTGCCAGCAGCTTGGCGGGGGGGCCCCCGGTGCAGTTCTTC. It yields the protein CASSLAGGPPVQFF.

The chain recombines TRBV29-1 with TRBJ2-5, with 9 bases lining up with TRBD1. With V trimmed by 4 bases and J by 4 bases, 1 base remained unmatched. This CDR3 spans 12 amino acids. The germline CDR1 and CDR2 sequences are SQVTM and ANQGSEA. The CDR3 nucleotides are TGCAGCGTTGCGGGACAGGGAGAGACCCAGTACTTC. Translation gives CSVAGQGETQYF. The full variable domain, completed using reference TRBV29-1 and TRBJ2-5, is SAVISQKPSRDICQRGTSLTIQCQVDSQVTMMFWYRQQPGQSLTLIATANQGSEATYESGFVIDKFPISRPNLTFSTLTVSNMSPEDSSIYLCSVAGQGETQYFGPGTRLLVL.

The V and J genes are TRBV6-5 and TRBJ2-7; the match to TRBD2 covers 9 bases. J gave up 2 bases and V 7 bases, and 3 bases lay outside the gene matches. Germline CDR1 and CDR2: MNHEY and SVGAGI. The CDR3 contains 13 residues. CDR3 protein: CASKRGGAYEQYF. Written as DNA, the CDR3 is TGTGCCAGCAAGCGCGGGGGGGCCTACGAGCAGTACTTC.

The chain has TRBV9 and TRBJ2-2, with 8 bases identical to TRBD1. With V trimmed by 3 bases and J by 3 bases, 4 bases remained unmatched. This CDR3 has 15 amino acids. CDR1 and CDR2 (germline): SGDLS, YYNGEE. This CDR3 reads CASSGQGAYTGELFF. The CDR3 region has the DNA TGTGCCAGCAGCGGGCAGGGGGCCTACACCGGGGAGCTGTTTTTT.

The chain is built from TRBV6-4 and TRBJ1-3; D is uncertain. Trimming removed 4 bases from V and 4 bases from J, with 20 bases in between. The CDR3 has 17 residues. The germline V gene encodes CDR1 MRHNA and CDR2 SNTAGT. The CDR3 nucleotides are TGTGCCAGCAGTGGAGATACGGTCCTATCCCGCGGAAACACCATATATTTT. It yields the protein CASSGDTVLSRGNTIYF.

V is TRBV4-1 and J is TRBJ2-7, with D possibly TRBD2 on 5 matching bases. The CDR3 consists of 14 residues. Per germline, CDR1 MGHRA and CDR2 YSYEKL. With 0 bases removed from V and 5 bases from J, the gap between germline ends came to 11 bases. The CDR3 protein is CASSQDGPGNEQYF. Written as DNA, the CDR3 is TGCGCCAGCAGCCAAGACGGACCGGGGAACGAGCAGTACTTC.

The J gene is TRBJ2-7, the V gene TRBV5-4, with D unclear. CDR3 length equals 12 residues. V was clipped by 5 bases and J by 2 bases, with 8 bases between them. Germline V gene sequence: CDR1 SGHNT, CDR2 YYREEE (reference sequence). CDR3 protein: CASSRLAYEQYF. CDR3 nucleotide sequence: TGTGCCAGCAGTCGTCTTGCCTACGAGCAGTACTTC.

DNA of the CDR3: TGTGCCAGCAGCCCCCCGCGAGGGAAAGAGACCCAGTACTTC. Protein: CASSPPRGKETQYF. This sequence joins TRBV7-2 and TRBJ2-5; D may be TRBD2 (5 bases). CDR1 SGHTA and CDR2 FQGNSA come from the germline V gene. The CDR3 is 14 residues long. The V end lost 5 bases, the J end lost 3 bases, and 13 bases lay between the germline ends.